This T cell receptor (beta chain) was captured in a study of blood T cell repertoires in COVID-19. V shed 4 bases and J 7 bases; nucleotides not matched to a gene: 8. Germline V CDR1 and CDR2: SGHTA, FQGNSA. The CDR3 runs 15 residues. Produced via immunoSEQ multiplex PCR; TCRdb's table is partial and in-frame only. The sample lists approximately 330,000 clones; approximately 90% were seen once. Sequencing was performed on peripheral blood. The chain carries TRBV7-2 and TRBJ2-7; 12 nucleotides line up with TRBD2. The sequence was collected from a man aged 25 to 45 with COVID-19, enrolled during active disease. CDR3 amino acids: CASSWALAGGGEQYF. CDR3 DNA: TGTGCCAGCAGCTGGGCCCTAGCGGGAGGGGGGGAGCAGTACTTC.